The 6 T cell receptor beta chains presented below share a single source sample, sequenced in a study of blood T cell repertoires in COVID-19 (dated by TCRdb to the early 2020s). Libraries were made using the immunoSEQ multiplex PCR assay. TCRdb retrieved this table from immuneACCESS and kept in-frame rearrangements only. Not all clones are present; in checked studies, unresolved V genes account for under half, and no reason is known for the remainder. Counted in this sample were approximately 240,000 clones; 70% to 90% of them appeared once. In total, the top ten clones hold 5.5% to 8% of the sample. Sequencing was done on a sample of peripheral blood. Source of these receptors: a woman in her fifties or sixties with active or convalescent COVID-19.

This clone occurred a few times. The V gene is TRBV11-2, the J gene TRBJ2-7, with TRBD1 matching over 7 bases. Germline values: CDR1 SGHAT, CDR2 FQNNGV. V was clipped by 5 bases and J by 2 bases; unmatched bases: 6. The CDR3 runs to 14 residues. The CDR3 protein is CASSTGTEAYEQYV. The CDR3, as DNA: TGTGCCAGCAGCACCGGGACAGAAGCCTACGAGCAGTACGTC.

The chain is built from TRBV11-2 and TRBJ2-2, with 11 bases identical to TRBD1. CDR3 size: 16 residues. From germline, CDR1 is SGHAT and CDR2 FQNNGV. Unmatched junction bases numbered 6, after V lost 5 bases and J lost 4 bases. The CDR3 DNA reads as TGTGCCAGCAGCCCGGACAGGGGGCGCCGCACCGGGGAGCTGTTTTTT. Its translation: CASSPDRGRRTGELFF.

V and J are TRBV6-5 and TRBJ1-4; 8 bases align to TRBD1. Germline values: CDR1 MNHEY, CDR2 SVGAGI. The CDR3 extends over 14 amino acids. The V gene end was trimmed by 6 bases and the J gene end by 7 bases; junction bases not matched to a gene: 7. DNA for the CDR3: TGTGCCAGCAGGAAAGGACAGGGTGGTGAAAAACTGTTTTTT. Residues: CASRKGQGGEKLFF.

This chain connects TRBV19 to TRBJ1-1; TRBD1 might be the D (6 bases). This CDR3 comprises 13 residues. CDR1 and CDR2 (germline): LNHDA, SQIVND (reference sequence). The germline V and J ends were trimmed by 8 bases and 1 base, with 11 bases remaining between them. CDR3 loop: CASLDRPNTEAFF. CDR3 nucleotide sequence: TGTGCCAGTTTGGACAGACCGAACACTGAAGCTTTCTTT.

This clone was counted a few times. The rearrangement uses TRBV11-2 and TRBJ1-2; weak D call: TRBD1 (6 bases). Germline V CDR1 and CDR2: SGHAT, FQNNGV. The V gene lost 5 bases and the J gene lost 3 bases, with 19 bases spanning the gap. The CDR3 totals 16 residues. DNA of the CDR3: TGTGCCAGCAGCCTAAACGGGGGGGCAAGGGACTATGGCTACACCTTC. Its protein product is CASSLNGGARDYGYTF.

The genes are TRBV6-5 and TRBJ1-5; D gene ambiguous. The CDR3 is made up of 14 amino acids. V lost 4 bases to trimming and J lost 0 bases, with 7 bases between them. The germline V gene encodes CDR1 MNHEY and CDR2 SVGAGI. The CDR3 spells CASSLQISNQPQHF. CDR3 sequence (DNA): TGTGCCAGCAGTTTACAAATTAGCAATCAGCCCCAGCATTTT.